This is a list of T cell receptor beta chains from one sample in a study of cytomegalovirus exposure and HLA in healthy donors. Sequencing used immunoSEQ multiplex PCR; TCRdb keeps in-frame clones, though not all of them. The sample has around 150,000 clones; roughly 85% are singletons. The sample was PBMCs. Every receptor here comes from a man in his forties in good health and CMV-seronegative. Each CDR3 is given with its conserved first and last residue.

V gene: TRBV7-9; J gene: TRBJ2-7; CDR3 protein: CASSQGPTEQYF
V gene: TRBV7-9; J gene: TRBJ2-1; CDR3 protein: CASSLVGRSYNEQFF
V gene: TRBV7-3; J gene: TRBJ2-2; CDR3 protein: CASSYLQQGASGELFF
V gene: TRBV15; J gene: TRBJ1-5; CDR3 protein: CATSSRGLVNQPQHF
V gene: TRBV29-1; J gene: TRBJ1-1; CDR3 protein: CSGRDSRGTEAFF
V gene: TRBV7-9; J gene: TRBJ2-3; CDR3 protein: CASSLTSGRVTDTQYF
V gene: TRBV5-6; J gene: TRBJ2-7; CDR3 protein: CASSFNRGSEQYF
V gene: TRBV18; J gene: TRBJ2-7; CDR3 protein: CASSPGSGGYEQYF
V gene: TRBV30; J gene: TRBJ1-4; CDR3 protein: CAWRPGQGGEKLFF
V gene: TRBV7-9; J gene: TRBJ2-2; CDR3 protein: CASSPEDSTTGELFF
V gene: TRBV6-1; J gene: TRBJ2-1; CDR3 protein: CASSEGTSGSNEQFF
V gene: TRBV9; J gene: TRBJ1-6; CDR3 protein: CASSVDAGYNSPLHF
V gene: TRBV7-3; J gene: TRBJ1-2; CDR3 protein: CASSPQGNRGYTF
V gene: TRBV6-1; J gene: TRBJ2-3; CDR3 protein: CASSETTGGADTQYF
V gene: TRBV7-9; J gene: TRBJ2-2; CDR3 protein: CATPVNTGELFF
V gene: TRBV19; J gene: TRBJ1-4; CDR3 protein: CASSIQGAANEKLFF
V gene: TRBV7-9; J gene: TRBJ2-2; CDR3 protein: CASSLRASGRLDTGELFF
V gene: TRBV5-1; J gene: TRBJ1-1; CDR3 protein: CASSLEPGRETFF